This passage covers 13 T cell receptor beta chains from one sample sequenced in a study of a mutant IDH1 vaccine in newly diagnosed glioma. Libraries were prepared by immunoSEQ multiplex PCR; TCRdb keeps only in-frame clonotypes and omits some of them. The sample has around 26,000 clones; 85% to 95% are singletons. Specified time point: baseline, week 1 (first vaccination visit). Treatment noted: pre-vaccination baseline after standard-of-care therapy. This material consisted of PBMCs, taken from a glioma patient treated with radiotherapy, temozolomide or both. The receptors stem from a man aged 40-49 years with glioma.

The gene calls are TRBV6-6 and TRBJ2-5; D remains unclear. With 6 bases removed from V and 2 bases from J, the gap between germline ends came to 13 bases. Germline V gene lookup returns CDR1 MNHNY and CDR2 SVGAGI (reference sequence). The CDR3 spans 14 residues. CDR3 residues: CASRKGWVQETQYF. The CDR3 DNA sequence: TGTGCCAGCAGGAAGGGTTGGGTGCAAGAGACCCAGTACTTC.

The chain combines TRBV5-1 with TRBJ2-1; 10 bases fit TRBD2. The length of the CDR3 is 18 residues. In germline, CDR1 is SGHRS, CDR2 YFSETQ. The V segment lost 0 bases and the J segment 0 bases; nucleotides outside the gene matches: 6. CDR3 sequence: CASSLAFSGGSSYNEQFF. CDR3 sequence (DNA): TGCGCCAGCAGCTTGGCGTTTAGCGGGGGGAGCTCCTACAATGAGCAGTTCTTC.

The V gene is TRBV13, the J gene TRBJ1-2; TRBD1 might be the D (6 bases). The CDR3 covers 16 residues. V shed 6 bases and J shed 0 bases, with 17 bases lying between them. Germline CDR1 reads PRHDT; CDR2 reads FYEKMQ (reference sequence). The CDR3 DNA sequence: TGTGCCAGCAGTCAGAGTACAGGGCTAGCTAACTATGGCTACACCTTC. Translated: CASSQSTGLANYGYTF. Filled out from reference TRBV13 and TRBJ1-2, the complete variable domain reads AAGVIQSPRHLIKEKRETATLKCYPIPRHDTVYWYQQGPGQDPQFLISFYEKMQSDKGSIPDRFSAQQFSDYHSELNMSSLELGDSALYFCASSQSTGLANYGYTFGSGTRLTVV.

The chain carries TRBV27 and TRBJ1-1; no clear D gene. V was trimmed by 6 bases and J by 0 bases, leaving 8 bases between them. There are 13 residues in the CDR3. CDR1 and CDR2 (germline): MNHEY, SMNVEV (reference sequence). Here the CDR3 reads CASRPYMNTEAFF. The CDR3 DNA reads TGTGCCAGCAGACCGTATATGAACACTGAAGCTTTCTTT.

The chain uses TRBV15 and TRBJ2-2; 11 nucleotides align to TRBD2. J lost 4 bases, V lost 0 bases, and 16 bases had no gene match. This CDR3 comprises 21 residues. Germline lookup yields CDR1 LNHNV and CDR2 YYDKDF (reference sequence). The CDR3 DNA is TGTGCCACCAGCAGAGATTTCCGACTAGCGGGAAAGTTCGGGTCCACCGGGGAGCTGTTTTTT. Translating it yields CATSRDFRLAGKFGSTGELFF. Supplemented by reference TRBV15 and TRBJ2-2, the full variable domain reads DAMVIQNPRYQVTQFGKPVTLSCSQTLNHNVMYWYQQKSSQAPKLLFHYYDKDFNNEADTPDNFQSRRPNTSFCFLDIRSPGLGDTAMYLCATSRDFRLAGKFGSTGELFFGEGSRLTVL.

This chain links TRBV14 with TRBJ2-2; D unclear. The CDR3 is made up of 13 amino acids. Germline V gives CDR1 SGHDN, CDR2 FVKESK. The V and J ends lost 2 bases and 5 bases respectively, with 6 bases between them. The CDR3 DNA reads TGTGCCAGCAGCCAACAAATTACCGGGGAGCTGTTTTTT. This translates into CASSQQITGELFF.

The rearrangement joins TRBV28 to TRBJ2-3; D might be TRBD2 (6 bases). Per germline, CDR1 MDHEN and CDR2 SYDVKM. This CDR3 region has 18 residues. V lost 7 bases and J lost 0, with 23 bases in between. The CDR3 DNA is TGTGCCAGCATTTCAGGAAGCGGGTTGGATACTAGCACAGATACGCAGTATTTT. This gives the protein CASISGSGLDTSTDTQYF.

This rearrangement joins TRBV7-3 to TRBJ1-1, with D uncertain. Germline CDR1 reads SGHTA; CDR2 reads FQGTGA. This CDR3 region has 13 residues. Trimming took 3 bases from V and 1 from J, leaving 6 bases between them. This CDR3 is CASSFDSNTEAFF. In DNA form, the CDR3 reads TGTGCCAGCAGCTTCGACTCGAACACTGAAGCTTTCTTT.

The chain combines TRBV5-4 with TRBJ1-2; D unresolved. This CDR3 contains 13 residues. Germline loops: CDR1 SGHNT, CDR2 YYREEE (reference sequence). Trimming left V 4 bases short and J 3 bases short, with 10 bases between. The CDR3 nucleotides are TGTGCCAGCAGCCAGGACGGATACTATGGCTACACCTTC. It is translated as CASSQDGYYGYTF.

V usage is TRBV19 and J usage is TRBJ2-7; 13 nucleotides agree with TRBD2. CDR3 size: 15 residues. Losses at the gene ends were 3 bases for V and 2 bases for J; bases not matched to a gene: 1. Germline CDR1 is LNHDA and CDR2 is SQIVND (reference sequence). CDR3: CASSMGTSGAYEQYF. Here the CDR3 DNA reads TGTGCCAGTAGTATGGGGACTAGCGGGGCCTACGAGCAGTACTTC.

The rearrangement links TRBV2 to TRBJ2-4; tentatively, D is TRBD1 or TRBD2 (5 bases each). The CDR3 covers 12 residues. Germline V gene data show CDR1 as SNHLY and CDR2 as FYNNEI. V was cut by 8 bases and J by 9 bases, with 14 bases left in between. CDR3 region: CASVKEGSIQYF. The CDR3 nucleotides are TGTGCCAGCGTAAAAGAGGGGAGCATTCAGTACTTC. The full variable domain, with the rest looked up from reference TRBV2 and TRBJ2-4, is EPEVTQTPSHQVTQMGQEVILRCVPISNHLYFYWYRQILGQKVEFLVSFYNNEISEKSEIFDDQFSVERPDGSNFTLKIRSTKLEDSAMYFCASVKEGSIQYFGAGTRLSVL.

The chain joins TRBV27 to TRBJ2-7; D unresolved. Germline V gives CDR1 MNHEY, CDR2 SMNVEV (reference sequence). CDR3 length: 13 residues. V was shortened by 0 bases and J by 7 bases, with 10 bases between the two germline ends. CDR3 nucleotide sequence: TGTGCCAGCAGTTTATCGAAGTACGGGGAGCAGTACTTC. It is translated as CASSLSKYGEQYF.

The chain uses TRBV6-5 and TRBJ1-1, with unresolved D. Trimming left V 5 bases short and J 0 bases short, with 10 bases between. The CDR3 is made up of 14 amino acids. The germline V gene has CDR1 MNHEY and CDR2 SVGAGI. The CDR3 DNA is TGTGCCAGCAGTAGGAGCGGTTTGAACACTGAAGCTTTCTTT. Its translation is CASSRSGLNTEAFF.